These T cell receptor beta chains were read from a single sample in a study of T-cell memory formation after mild COVID-19. TCRdb analysed the 5' RACE reads with MiXCR anew, one entry per CDR3 protein. The repertoire consists of about 390,000 distinct CDR3 sequences, with approximately 15% occurring once and the leading ten covering about 22%. Sequenced sample: PBMCs or a T cell subset sorted from them (not recorded which). The receptor source for this set is a young man who had mild COVID-19 (a few samples of this study predate the infection). Cell type and time point are not known. CDR3s include the opening cysteine and the closing phenylalanine or tryptophan. The order of the fields is CDR3 protein, CDR3 DNA, V gene, D gene, clone size, J gene. The D gene is left open where the match is weak. Part of the rows lack a size; the others show once, few, many or a class for expanded clones.

cdr3_aa: CASSLVFGNTEAFF
cdr3_nt: TGTGCCAGCAGCTTAGTTTTTGGGAACACTGAAGCTTTCTTT
v_call: TRBV7-2
d_call: .
clone_size: many
j_call: TRBJ1-1

cdr3_aa: CAWRPGGATRNIQYF
cdr3_nt: TGTGCCTGGAGGCCGGGGGGGGCAACACGGAACATTCAGTACTTC
v_call: TRBV30
d_call: TRBD2
clone_size: .
j_call: TRBJ2-4

cdr3_aa: CSAVGDETGANVLTF
cdr3_nt: TGCAGCGCAGTGGGGGACGAGACTGGGGCCAACGTCCTGACTTTC
v_call: TRBV29-1
d_call: .
clone_size: .
j_call: TRBJ2-6

cdr3_aa: CASRPEPVDEQFF
cdr3_nt: TGTGCCAGCAGACCCGAACCCGTGGATGAGCAGTTCTTC
v_call: TRBV5-6
d_call: .
clone_size: few
j_call: TRBJ2-1

cdr3_aa: CASSTKGGAPDTQYF
cdr3_nt: TGTGCCAGCAGTACAAAGGGGGGGGCCCCAGATACGCAGTATTTT
v_call: TRBV7-2
d_call: .
clone_size: few
j_call: TRBJ2-3

cdr3_aa: CASSITEGRTGNEQFF
cdr3_nt: TGTGCCAGCAGCATAACGGAGGGTAGAACGGGTAATGAGCAGTTCTTC
v_call: TRBV12-3/TRBV12-4
d_call: .
clone_size: .
j_call: TRBJ2-1

cdr3_aa: CASSRGRDQETQYF
cdr3_nt: TGTGCCAGCAGCCGGGGACGGGATCAAGAGACCCAGTACTTC
v_call: TRBV7-2
d_call: .
clone_size: many
j_call: TRBJ2-5

cdr3_aa: CASSLSAGFAFRQYF
cdr3_nt: TGTGCCAGCAGTTTATCCGCCGGGTTCGCTTTTCGGCAGTACTTC
v_call: TRBV27
d_call: .
clone_size: .
j_call: TRBJ2-7

cdr3_aa: CASSFNRGLFYGYTF
cdr3_nt: TGTGCCAGCAGTTTTAACCGGGGGCTATTCTATGGCTACACCTTC
v_call: TRBV12-3/TRBV12-4
d_call: .
clone_size: .
j_call: TRBJ1-2

cdr3_aa: CASSPKDLGRETQYF
cdr3_nt: TGCGCCAGCAGCCCCAAGGACCTGGGGCGGGAGACCCAGTACTTC
v_call: TRBV5-1
d_call: .
clone_size: .
j_call: TRBJ2-5

cdr3_aa: CASSSHTYGYTF
cdr3_nt: TGTGCCAGCAGTTCTCACACCTATGGCTACACCTTC
v_call: TRBV28
d_call: .
clone_size: few
j_call: TRBJ1-2

cdr3_aa: CASIRQGSKGGYTF
cdr3_nt: TGTGCCAGTATCCGACAGGGATCCAAAGGGGGCTACACCTTC
v_call: TRBV27
d_call: TRBD1
clone_size: .
j_call: TRBJ1-2

cdr3_aa: CASGPDRANTEAFF
cdr3_nt: TGTGCTAGTGGGCCCGACAGGGCGAACACTGAAGCTTTCTTT
v_call: TRBV12-5
d_call: TRBD1
clone_size: few
j_call: TRBJ1-1

cdr3_aa: CASRPGWRAKNIQYF
cdr3_nt: TGTGCCAGCAGACCTGGATGGCGAGCCAAAAACATTCAGTACTTC
v_call: TRBV27
d_call: .
clone_size: .
j_call: TRBJ2-4

cdr3_aa: CASMNTGELFF
cdr3_nt: TGCGCCAGCATGAACACCGGGGAGCTGTTTTTT
v_call: TRBV5-1
d_call: .
clone_size: few
j_call: TRBJ2-2

cdr3_aa: CASSLVWAEAFF
cdr3_nt: TGTGCCAGCAGTTTGGTCTGGGCTGAAGCTTTCTTT
v_call: TRBV12-3/TRBV12-4
d_call: .
clone_size: few
j_call: TRBJ1-1

cdr3_aa: CASSLRDRNYGYTF
cdr3_nt: TGTGCCAGCAGCCTCCGGGACAGAAACTATGGCTACACCTTC
v_call: TRBV6-2/TRBV6-3
d_call: TRBD1
clone_size: .
j_call: TRBJ1-2

cdr3_aa: CASSWDSGGTQYF
cdr3_nt: TGTGCCAGCTCATGGGACAGCGGGGGCACGCAGTATTTT
v_call: TRBV18
d_call: .
clone_size: .
j_call: TRBJ2-3

cdr3_aa: CASSSPTGLLQFF
cdr3_nt: TGTGCCAGCAGCTCCCCCACCGGACTCCTCCAGTTCTTC
v_call: TRBV11-1
d_call: .
clone_size: few
j_call: TRBJ2-1

cdr3_aa: CASSQGSGGKETQYF
cdr3_nt: TGCGCCAGCAGCCAAGGTTCAGGGGGCAAGGAGACCCAGTACTTC
v_call: TRBV4-1
d_call: TRBD1
clone_size: .
j_call: TRBJ2-5

cdr3_aa: CSASRASGGTDTQYF
cdr3_nt: TGCAGTGCTAGTAGGGCTAGCGGGGGCACAGATACGCAGTATTTT
v_call: TRBV20-1
d_call: TRBD2
clone_size: many
j_call: TRBJ2-3

cdr3_aa: CASSSGTTVEQYF
cdr3_nt: TGTGCCAGCAGCTCCGGGACTACCGTCGAGCAGTACTTC
v_call: TRBV7-9
d_call: TRBD2
clone_size: .
j_call: TRBJ2-7

cdr3_aa: CASNGGGGETEAFF
cdr3_nt: TGTGCCAGTAACGGAGGGGGGGGAGAGACTGAAGCTTTCTTT
v_call: TRBV19
d_call: .
clone_size: .
j_call: TRBJ1-1

cdr3_aa: CASSAGDSINTQYF
cdr3_nt: TGCGCCAGCAGCGCCGGGGACAGTATCAATACGCAGTATTTT
v_call: TRBV5-1
d_call: TRBD1
clone_size: few
j_call: TRBJ2-3

cdr3_aa: CAISEAGNRYF
cdr3_nt: TGTGCCATCAGTGAGGCAGGGAACCGGTACTTC
v_call: TRBV10-3
d_call: .
clone_size: .
j_call: TRBJ2-7

cdr3_aa: CASSQPGAFF
cdr3_nt: TGCGCCAGCAGTCAGCCGGGGGCTTTCTTT
v_call: TRBV23-1
d_call: .
clone_size: .
j_call: TRBJ1-1

cdr3_aa: CASSPTGTSEETQYF
cdr3_nt: TGCGCCAGCAGCCCAACGGGGACTTCCGAAGAGACCCAGTACTTC
v_call: TRBV5-1
d_call: .
clone_size: .
j_call: TRBJ2-5

cdr3_aa: CASSFLPHGTSTDTQYF
cdr3_nt: TGTGCCAGCAGCTTCTTGCCCCACGGGACTAGCACAGATACGCAGTATTTT
v_call: TRBV9
d_call: .
clone_size: .
j_call: TRBJ2-3

cdr3_aa: CASSSRTSGGYEQFF
cdr3_nt: TGTGCCAGCAGCTCCCGGACTAGCGGGGGTTATGAGCAGTTCTTC
v_call: TRBV5-4
d_call: TRBD2
clone_size: .
j_call: TRBJ2-1

cdr3_aa: CASSYPPRGGQPQHF
cdr3_nt: TGTGCCAGCAGTTACCCGCCAAGGGGTGGCCAGCCCCAGCATTTT
v_call: TRBV6-6
d_call: .
clone_size: few
j_call: TRBJ1-5

cdr3_aa: CASSLESAGGGYNEQFF
cdr3_nt: TGTGCCAGCAGCTTAGAGTCGGCGGGGGGAGGCTACAATGAGCAGTTCTTC
v_call: TRBV7-6
d_call: TRBD2
clone_size: few
j_call: TRBJ2-1

cdr3_aa: CASGTQGYEQYF
cdr3_nt: TGTGCCAGCGGAACACAGGGCTACGAGCAGTACTTC
v_call: TRBV27
d_call: .
clone_size: .
j_call: TRBJ2-7

cdr3_aa: CASSVQGWNTGELFF
cdr3_nt: TGCGCCAGCAGCGTACAGGGATGGAACACCGGGGAGCTGTTTTTT
v_call: TRBV5-1
d_call: .
clone_size: many
j_call: TRBJ2-2

cdr3_aa: CASSPGEGQQLFF
cdr3_nt: TGTGCCAGCAGTCCAGGGGAGGGTCAACAACTGTTTTTT
v_call: TRBV6-5
d_call: .
clone_size: few
j_call: TRBJ1-4

cdr3_aa: CASSPYEKLFF
cdr3_nt: TGTGCCAGCAGTCCGTATGAAAAACTGTTTTTT
v_call: TRBV28
d_call: .
clone_size: once
j_call: TRBJ1-4